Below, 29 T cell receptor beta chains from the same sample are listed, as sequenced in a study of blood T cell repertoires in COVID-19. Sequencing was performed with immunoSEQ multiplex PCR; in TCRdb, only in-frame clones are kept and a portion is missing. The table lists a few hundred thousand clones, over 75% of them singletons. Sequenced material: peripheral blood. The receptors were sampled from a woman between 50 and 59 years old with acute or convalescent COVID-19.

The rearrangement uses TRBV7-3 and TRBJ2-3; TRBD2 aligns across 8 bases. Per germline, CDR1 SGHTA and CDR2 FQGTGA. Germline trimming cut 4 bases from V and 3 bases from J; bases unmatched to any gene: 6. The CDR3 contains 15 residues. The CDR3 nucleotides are TGTGCCAGCAGCTCGACTAGCGTTCGGACAGATACGCAGTATTTT. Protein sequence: CASSSTSVRTDTQYF. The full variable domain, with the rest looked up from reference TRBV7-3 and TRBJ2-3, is GAGVSQTPSNKVTEKGKYVELRCDPISGHTALYWYRQSLGQGPEFLIYFQGTGAADDSGLPNDRFFAVRPEGSVSTLKIQRTERGDSAVYLCASSSTSVRTDTQYFGPGTRLTVL.

CDR3: CASSFADRAATEAFF. The CDR3 DNA sequence: TGTGCCAGCAGCTTCGCTGACAGGGCGGCCACTGAAGCTTTCTTT. The V call is TRBV7-2, the J call TRBJ1-1; 7 bases map to TRBD1. The CDR3 is made up of 15 amino acids. V was clipped by 3 bases and J by 4 bases; unmatched bases: 8. Looked up from germline, CDR1 is SGHTA and CDR2 is FQGNSA.

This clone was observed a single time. Here the CDR3 reads CASSLDSYYGYTF. The CDR3 nucleotides are TGTGCCAGCAGTTTAGACAGCTACTATGGCTACACCTTC. J is TRBJ1-2 and V is TRBV27; D perhaps matches TRBD1 (5 bases). Trimming removed 2 bases from V and 3 bases from J, with 7 bases in between. Germline values: CDR1 MNHEY, CDR2 SMNVEV (reference sequence). The CDR3 spans 13 residues.

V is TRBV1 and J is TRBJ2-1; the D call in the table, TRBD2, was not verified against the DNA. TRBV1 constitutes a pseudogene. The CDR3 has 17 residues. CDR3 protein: CTSSPHPLAGGYNEQFF. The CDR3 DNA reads TGCACCAGCAGCCCCCACCCCCTAGCGGGAGGGTACAATGAGCAGTTCTTC.

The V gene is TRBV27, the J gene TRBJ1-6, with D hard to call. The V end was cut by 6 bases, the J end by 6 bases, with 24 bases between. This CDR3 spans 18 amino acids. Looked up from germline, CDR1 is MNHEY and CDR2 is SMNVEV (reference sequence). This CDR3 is CASRSLFRRVVGNSPLHF. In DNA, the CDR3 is TGTGCCAGCAGATCCCTTTTCCGTCGGGTGGTAGGTAATTCACCCCTCCACTTT.

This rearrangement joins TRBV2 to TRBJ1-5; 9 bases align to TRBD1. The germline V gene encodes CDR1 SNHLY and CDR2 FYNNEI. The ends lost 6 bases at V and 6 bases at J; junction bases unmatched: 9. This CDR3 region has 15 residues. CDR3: CASRETGGRFQPQHF. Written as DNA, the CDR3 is TGTGCCAGCAGGGAAACAGGGGGCCGTTTTCAGCCCCAGCATTTT. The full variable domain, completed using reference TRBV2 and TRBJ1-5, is EPEVTQTPSHQVTQMGQEVILRCVPISNHLYFYWYRQILGQKVEFLVSFYNNEISEKSEIFDDQFSVERPDGSNFTLKIRSTKLEDSAMYFCASRETGGRFQPQHFGDGTRLSIL.

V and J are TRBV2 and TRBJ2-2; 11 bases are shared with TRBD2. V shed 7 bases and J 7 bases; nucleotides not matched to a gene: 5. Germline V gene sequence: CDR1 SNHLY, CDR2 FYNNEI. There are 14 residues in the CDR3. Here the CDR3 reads CASTSGRLSGELFF. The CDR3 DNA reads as TGTGCCAGCACTAGCGGGAGGCTTAGCGGGGAGCTGTTTTTT. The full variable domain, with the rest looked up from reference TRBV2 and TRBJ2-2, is EPEVTQTPSHQVTQMGQEVILRCVPISNHLYFYWYRQILGQKVEFLVSFYNNEISEKSEIFDDQFSVERPDGSNFTLKIRSTKLEDSAMYFCASTSGRLSGELFFGEGSRLTVL.

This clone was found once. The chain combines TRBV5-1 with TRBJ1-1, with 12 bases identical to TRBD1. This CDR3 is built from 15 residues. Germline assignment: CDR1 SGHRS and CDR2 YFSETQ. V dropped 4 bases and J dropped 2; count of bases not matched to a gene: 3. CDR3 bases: TGCGCCAGCAGCAGGGACAGGGGGCTCAACACTGAAGCTTTCTTT. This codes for CASSRDRGLNTEAFF.

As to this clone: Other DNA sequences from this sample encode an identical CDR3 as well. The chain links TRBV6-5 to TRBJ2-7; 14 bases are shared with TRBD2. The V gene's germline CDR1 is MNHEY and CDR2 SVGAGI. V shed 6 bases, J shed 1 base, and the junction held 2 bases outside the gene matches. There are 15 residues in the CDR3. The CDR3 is CASSGTSGSSYEQYF. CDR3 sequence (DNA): TGTGCCAGCAGCGGGACTAGCGGGAGTTCCTACGAGCAGTACTTC.

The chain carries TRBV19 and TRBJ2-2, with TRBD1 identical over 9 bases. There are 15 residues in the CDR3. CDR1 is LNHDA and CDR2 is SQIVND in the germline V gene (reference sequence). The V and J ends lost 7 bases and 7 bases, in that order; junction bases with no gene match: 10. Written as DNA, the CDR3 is TGTGCCAGTAACCAACAGGGGGCGACTTACGGGGAGCTGTTTTTT. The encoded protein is CASNQQGATYGELFF.

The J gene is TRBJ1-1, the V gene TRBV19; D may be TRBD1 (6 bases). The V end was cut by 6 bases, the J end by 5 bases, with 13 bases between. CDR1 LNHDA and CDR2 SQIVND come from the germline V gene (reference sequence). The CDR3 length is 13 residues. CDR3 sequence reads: CASRETGGTEAFF. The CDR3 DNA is TGTGCCAGTAGGGAGACAGGCGGGACTGAAGCTTTCTTT.

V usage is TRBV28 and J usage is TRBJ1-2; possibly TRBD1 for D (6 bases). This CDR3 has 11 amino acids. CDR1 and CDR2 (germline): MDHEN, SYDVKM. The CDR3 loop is CVVRGNYGYTF. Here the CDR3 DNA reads TGTGTAGTAAGGGGGAACTATGGCTACACCTTC.

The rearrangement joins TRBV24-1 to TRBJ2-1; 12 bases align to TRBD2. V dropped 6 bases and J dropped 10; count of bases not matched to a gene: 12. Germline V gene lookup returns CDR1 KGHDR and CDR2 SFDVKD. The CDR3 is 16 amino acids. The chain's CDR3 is CATSQPSGRAREEQFF. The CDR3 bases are TGTGCCACCAGTCAGCCTAGCGGGAGGGCCAGGGAGGAGCAGTTCTTC.

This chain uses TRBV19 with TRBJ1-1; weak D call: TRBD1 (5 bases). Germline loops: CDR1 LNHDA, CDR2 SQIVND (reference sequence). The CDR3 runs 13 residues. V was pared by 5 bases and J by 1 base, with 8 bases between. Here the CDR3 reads CASSRTGNTEAFF. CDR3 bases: TGTGCCAGTAGTCGTACAGGGAACACTGAAGCTTTCTTT.

DNA of the CDR3: TGTGCCAGCGAGAGAGGGACAGGGTCTTCCGAGCAGTACTTC. This translates into CASERGTGSSEQYF. V gene TRBV6-5 combines with J gene TRBJ2-7, with 9 bases identical to TRBD1. The CDR3 has 14 amino acids. Trimming cost V 8 bases and J 6 bases; bases outside gene matches: 11. The V gene's germline CDR1 is MNHEY and CDR2 SVGAGI.

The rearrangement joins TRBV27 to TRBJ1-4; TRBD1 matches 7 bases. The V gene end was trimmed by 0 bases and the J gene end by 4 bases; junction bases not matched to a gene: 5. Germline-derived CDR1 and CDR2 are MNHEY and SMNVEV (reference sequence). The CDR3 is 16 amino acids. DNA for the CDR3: TGTGCCAGCAGTTTATCCACACAGGGGTTTAATGAAAAACTGTTTTTT. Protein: CASSLSTQGFNEKLFF.

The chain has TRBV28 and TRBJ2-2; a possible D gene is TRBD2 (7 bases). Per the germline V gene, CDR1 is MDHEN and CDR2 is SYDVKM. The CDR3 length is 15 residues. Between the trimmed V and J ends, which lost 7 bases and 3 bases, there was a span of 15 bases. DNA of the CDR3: TGTGCCAGCACCGAGGGGGGGGCGGACACCGGGGAGCTGTTTTTT. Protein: CASTEGGADTGELFF.

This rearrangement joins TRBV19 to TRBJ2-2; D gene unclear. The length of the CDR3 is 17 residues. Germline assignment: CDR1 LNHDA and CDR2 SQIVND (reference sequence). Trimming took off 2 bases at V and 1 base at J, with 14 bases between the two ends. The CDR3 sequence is CASSIFHPSKNTGELFF. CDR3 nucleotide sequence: TGTGCCAGTAGTATATTTCATCCGAGCAAGAACACCGGGGAGCTGTTTTTT. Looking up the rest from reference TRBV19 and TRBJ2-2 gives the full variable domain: DGGITQSPKYLFRKEGQNVTLSCEQNLNHDAMYWYRQDPGQGLRLIYYSQIVNDFQKGDIAEGYSVSREKKESFPLTVTSAQKNPTAFYLCASSIFHPSKNTGELFFGEGSRLTVL.

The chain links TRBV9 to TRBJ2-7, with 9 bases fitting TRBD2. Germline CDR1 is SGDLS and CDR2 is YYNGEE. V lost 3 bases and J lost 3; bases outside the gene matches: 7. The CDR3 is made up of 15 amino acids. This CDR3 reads CASSAESTSGYEQYF. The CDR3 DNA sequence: TGTGCCAGCAGCGCGGAGTCGACTAGCGGCTACGAGCAGTACTTC. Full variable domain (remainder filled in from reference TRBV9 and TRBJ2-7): DSGVTQTPKHLITATGQRVTLRCSPRSGDLSVYWYQQSLDQGLQFLIQYYNGEERAKGNILERFSAQQFPDLHSELNLSSLELGDSALYFCASSAESTSGYEQYFGPGTRLTVT.

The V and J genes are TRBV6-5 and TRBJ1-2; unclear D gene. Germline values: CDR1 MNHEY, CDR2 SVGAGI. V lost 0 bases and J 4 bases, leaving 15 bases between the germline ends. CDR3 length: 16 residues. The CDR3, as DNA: TGTGCCAGCAGTTACTCGTTGTCAGAAACCGTCTATGGCTACACCTTC. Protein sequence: CASSYSLSETVYGYTF.

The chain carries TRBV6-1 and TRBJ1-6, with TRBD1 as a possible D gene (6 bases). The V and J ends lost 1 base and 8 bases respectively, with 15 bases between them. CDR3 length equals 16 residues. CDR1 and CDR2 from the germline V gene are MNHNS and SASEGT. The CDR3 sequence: CASSEVWGGGDSPLHF. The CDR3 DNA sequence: TGTGCCAGCAGTGAAGTATGGGGGGGCGGGGATTCACCCCTCCACTTT.

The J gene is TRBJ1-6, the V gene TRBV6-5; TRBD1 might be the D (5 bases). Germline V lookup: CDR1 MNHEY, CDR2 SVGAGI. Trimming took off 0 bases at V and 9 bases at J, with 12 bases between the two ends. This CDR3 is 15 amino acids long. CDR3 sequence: CASSYSSQGFSPLHF. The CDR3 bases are TGTGCCAGCAGTTACTCGAGTCAGGGTTTTTCACCCCTCCACTTT.

The CDR3 nucleotides are TGTGCCAGCAGCCAAGATCCCGGGGGGCCGGGGGGCACCGGGGAGCTGTTTTTT. It translates to CASSQDPGGPGGTGELFF. V and J are TRBV4-2 and TRBJ2-2; tentatively, D is TRBD2 (7 bases). This CDR3 has 18 residues. Germline values: CDR1 LGHNA, CDR2 YNFKEQ. V lost 0 bases to trimming and J lost 4 bases, with 18 bases between them.

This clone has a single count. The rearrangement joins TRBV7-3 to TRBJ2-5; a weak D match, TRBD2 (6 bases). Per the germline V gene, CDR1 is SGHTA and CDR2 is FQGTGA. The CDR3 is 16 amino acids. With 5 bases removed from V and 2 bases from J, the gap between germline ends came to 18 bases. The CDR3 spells CASSPWGLAPQETQYF. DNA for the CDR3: TGTGCCAGCAGCCCCTGGGGACTTGCCCCACAAGAGACCCAGTACTTC.

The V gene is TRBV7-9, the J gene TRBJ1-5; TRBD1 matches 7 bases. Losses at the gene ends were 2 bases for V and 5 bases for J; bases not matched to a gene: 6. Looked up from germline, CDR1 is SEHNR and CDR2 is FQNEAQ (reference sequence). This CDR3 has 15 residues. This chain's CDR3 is CASSLIGGADQPQHF. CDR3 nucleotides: TGTGCCAGCAGCTTAATAGGGGGCGCGGATCAGCCCCAGCATTTT. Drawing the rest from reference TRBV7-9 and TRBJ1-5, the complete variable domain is DTGVSQNPRHKITKRGQNVTFRCDPISEHNRLYWYRQTLGQGPEFLTYFQNEAQLEKSRLLSDRFSAERPKGSFSTLEIQRTEQGDSAMYLCASSLIGGADQPQHFGDGTRLSIL.

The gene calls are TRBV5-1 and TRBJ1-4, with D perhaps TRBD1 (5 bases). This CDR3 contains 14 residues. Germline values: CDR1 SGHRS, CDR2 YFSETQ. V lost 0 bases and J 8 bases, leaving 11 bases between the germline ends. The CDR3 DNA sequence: TGCGCCAGCAGCTTGGACAGGTTGGAGGAAAAACTGTTTTTT. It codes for CASSLDRLEEKLFF.

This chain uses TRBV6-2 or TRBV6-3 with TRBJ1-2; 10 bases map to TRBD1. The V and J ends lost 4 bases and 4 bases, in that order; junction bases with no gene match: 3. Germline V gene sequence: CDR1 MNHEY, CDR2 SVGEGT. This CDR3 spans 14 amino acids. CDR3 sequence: CASSLTGGSYGYTF. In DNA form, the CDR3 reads TGTGCCAGCAGTTTGACAGGGGGCAGCTATGGCTACACCTTC.

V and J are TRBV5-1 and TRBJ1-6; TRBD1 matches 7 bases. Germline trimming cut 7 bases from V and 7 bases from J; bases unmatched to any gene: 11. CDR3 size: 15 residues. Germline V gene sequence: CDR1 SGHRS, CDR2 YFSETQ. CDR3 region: CASRSEGAQNSPLHF. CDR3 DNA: TGCGCCAGCCGCTCGGAGGGGGCGCAGAATTCACCCCTCCACTTT.

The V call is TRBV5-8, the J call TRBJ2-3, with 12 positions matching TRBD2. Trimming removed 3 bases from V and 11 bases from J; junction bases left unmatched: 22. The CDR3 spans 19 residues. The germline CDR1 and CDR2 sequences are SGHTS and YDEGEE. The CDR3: CASSSTRASGRDTANRQYF. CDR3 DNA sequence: TGTGCCAGCAGCTCAACCCGGGCTAGCGGGAGGGATACTGCAAATAGGCAGTATTTT.